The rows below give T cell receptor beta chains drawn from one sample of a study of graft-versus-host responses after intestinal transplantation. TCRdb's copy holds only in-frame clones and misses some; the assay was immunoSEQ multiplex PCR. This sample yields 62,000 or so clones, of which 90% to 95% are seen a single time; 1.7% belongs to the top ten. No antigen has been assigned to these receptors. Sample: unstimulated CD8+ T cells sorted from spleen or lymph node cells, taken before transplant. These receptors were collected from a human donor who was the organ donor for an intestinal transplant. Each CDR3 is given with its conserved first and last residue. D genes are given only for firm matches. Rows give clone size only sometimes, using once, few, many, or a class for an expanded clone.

cdr3_nt: TGTGCCAGCAGCTGCAGCAGGGTTGAAGCTTTCTTT
cdr3_aa: CASSCSRVEAFF
clone_size: .
j_call: TRBJ1-1
d_call: .
v_call: TRBV7-3

cdr3_nt: TGCGCCAGCAGCTACCCCGACCTAGATTCTCCGCCCTACGAGCAGTACTTC
cdr3_aa: CASSYPDLDSPPYEQYF
clone_size: .
j_call: TRBJ2-7
d_call: .
v_call: TRBV5-1

cdr3_nt: TGTGCCAGCACCTTGGGACCCAGGGGGCCCCCCTCCTACGAGCAGTACTTC
cdr3_aa: CASTLGPRGPPSYEQYF
clone_size: .
j_call: TRBJ2-7
d_call: TRBD1
v_call: TRBV7-9

cdr3_nt: TGTGCCAGCAGTGATCGGGGGGAGACCTCCTACGAGCAGTACTTC
cdr3_aa: CASSDRGETSYEQYF
clone_size: once
j_call: TRBJ2-7
d_call: TRBD2
v_call: TRBV25-1

cdr3_nt: TGCGCCAGCAGCCAAGTCCAGGGGTTCCAGCCCCAGCATTTT
cdr3_aa: CASSQVQGFQPQHF
clone_size: once
j_call: TRBJ1-5
d_call: .
v_call: TRBV4-1

cdr3_nt: TGTGCCAGCAGTGAAGAGTCTGAGGTCTCCTATAATTCACCCCTCCACTTT
cdr3_aa: CASSEESEVSYNSPLHF
clone_size: few
j_call: TRBJ1-6
d_call: .
v_call: TRBV25-1

cdr3_nt: TGCGCCAGCAGCCATCCTAGACAGAGCTCTGGAAACACCATATATTTT
cdr3_aa: CASSHPRQSSGNTIYF
clone_size: few
j_call: TRBJ1-3
d_call: .
v_call: TRBV4-3

cdr3_nt: TGTGCCAGCAGCGTAGGGTCCAGTTCCTACGAGCAGTACTTC
cdr3_aa: CASSVGSSSYEQYF
clone_size: .
j_call: TRBJ2-7
d_call: .
v_call: TRBV9

cdr3_nt: TGTGCCAGCAGCTTCGCGGGATTCACAGATACGCAGTATTTT
cdr3_aa: CASSFAGFTDTQYF
clone_size: .
j_call: TRBJ2-3
d_call: .
v_call: TRBV7-6

cdr3_nt: TGTGCCAGCAGTCCGGGACTTGAGCAGTTCTTC
cdr3_aa: CASSPGLEQFF
clone_size: .
j_call: TRBJ2-1
d_call: .
v_call: TRBV2

cdr3_nt: TGTGCCAGCAGCTTAGTTTGGGGAGGGGCAGATACGCAGTATTTT
cdr3_aa: CASSLVWGGADTQYF
clone_size: .
j_call: TRBJ2-3
d_call: TRBD2
v_call: TRBV7-2

cdr3_nt: TGCGCCAGCAGTCTACTAGCGGGAGGGCTGAATGAGCAGTTCTTC
cdr3_aa: CASSLLAGGLNEQFF
clone_size: .
j_call: TRBJ2-1
d_call: TRBD2
v_call: TRBV10-2

cdr3_nt: TGTGCCAGCAGTGAGAGGGGGCCACCCTATGGCTACACCTTC
cdr3_aa: CASSERGPPYGYTF
clone_size: .
j_call: TRBJ1-2
d_call: TRBD1
v_call: TRBV25-1

cdr3_nt: TGTGCCAGCAGCGTAGAGGGACAGGGTCTTACAGATACGCAGTATTTT
cdr3_aa: CASSVEGQGLTDTQYF
clone_size: .
j_call: TRBJ2-3
d_call: TRBD1
v_call: TRBV9

cdr3_nt: TGCGCCAGCAGCCAGGGGGTTGCGGGAGTGAATGAGCAGTTCTTC
cdr3_aa: CASSQGVAGVNEQFF
clone_size: .
j_call: TRBJ2-1
d_call: TRBD2
v_call: TRBV4-3

cdr3_nt: TGTGCCAGCAGTTCGGCGGACAGGGGGCCCCAGAACACTGAAGCTTTCTTT
cdr3_aa: CASSSADRGPQNTEAFF
clone_size: .
j_call: TRBJ1-1
d_call: TRBD1
v_call: TRBV27

cdr3_nt: TGTGCCATCAGTGAGTCAGAGGGCTCTGGGGCCAACGTCCTGACTTTC
cdr3_aa: CAISESEGSGANVLTF
clone_size: .
j_call: TRBJ2-6
d_call: .
v_call: TRBV10-3

cdr3_nt: TGTGCCTGGAGTGAAACCGGGACTAGCGGGAGATACTTGTACCAAGAGACCCAGTACTTC
cdr3_aa: CAWSETGTSGRYLYQETQYF
clone_size: .
j_call: TRBJ2-5
d_call: TRBD2
v_call: TRBV30

cdr3_nt: TGTGCCAGCAGTGAAAATGGGATAGCGGGATATGAGCAGTACTTC
cdr3_aa: CASSENGIAGYEQYF
clone_size: .
j_call: TRBJ2-7
d_call: TRBD2
v_call: TRBV2

cdr3_nt: TGTGCCAGACAAACGCTAGTGAGCACAGATACGCAGTATTTT
cdr3_aa: CARQTLVSTDTQYF
clone_size: .
j_call: TRBJ2-3
d_call: .
v_call: TRBV2

cdr3_nt: TGTGCCAGCAGTGGCCCGGAGGCAGCAAATGAAAAACTGTTTTTT
cdr3_aa: CASSGPEAANEKLFF
clone_size: .
j_call: TRBJ1-4
d_call: .
v_call: TRBV6-5

cdr3_nt: TGTGCCAGCAGCTCGGGACTAGCGGCCCTCACAGATACGCAGTATTTT
cdr3_aa: CASSSGLAALTDTQYF
clone_size: once
j_call: TRBJ2-3
d_call: TRBD2
v_call: TRBV7-3

cdr3_nt: TGTGCCACCAACAAAGCGCGAGAAAAACTGTTTTTT
cdr3_aa: CATNKAREKLFF
clone_size: .
j_call: TRBJ1-4
d_call: .
v_call: TRBV28

cdr3_nt: TGTGCCACCAGCAGTGCCTACCACAGCGGGAGGGATAGCAATCAGCCCCAGCATTTT
cdr3_aa: CATSSAYHSGRDSNQPQHF
clone_size: .
j_call: TRBJ1-5
d_call: .
v_call: TRBV15

cdr3_nt: TGTGCCAGCAGTTTACTAGTTTCTGCAATGGGTTCGAACACTGAAGCTTTCTTT
cdr3_aa: CASSLLVSAMGSNTEAFF
clone_size: .
j_call: TRBJ1-1
d_call: .
v_call: TRBV27

cdr3_nt: TGTGCCAGCAGTTCCCAGCGGGAGACCGGGGAGCTGTTTTTT
cdr3_aa: CASSSQRETGELFF
clone_size: .
j_call: TRBJ2-2
d_call: TRBD2
v_call: TRBV27

cdr3_nt: TGTGCCAGCAGCCCCGCGGGGGGAACTCAGCCCCAGCATTTT
cdr3_aa: CASSPAGGTQPQHF
clone_size: .
j_call: TRBJ1-5
d_call: .
v_call: TRBV9

cdr3_nt: TGTGCCATCAGTGGCTACAGGGCTGGGGTCGGCTACGAGCAGTACTTC
cdr3_aa: CAISGYRAGVGYEQYF
clone_size: .
j_call: TRBJ2-7
d_call: .
v_call: TRBV10-3

cdr3_nt: TGTGCCAGCACGTTGGGTGAGGATAGCTCCTACGAGCAGTACTTC
cdr3_aa: CASTLGEDSSYEQYF
clone_size: .
j_call: TRBJ2-7
d_call: .
v_call: TRBV9

cdr3_nt: TGTGCCAGCAGCCAAGGATCCCTAGCTGGCTACGAGCAGTACTTC
cdr3_aa: CASSQGSLAGYEQYF
clone_size: .
j_call: TRBJ2-7
d_call: .
v_call: TRBV14

cdr3_nt: .
cdr3_aa: CASSLFGSGREESLGNEQFF
clone_size: .
j_call: TRBJ2-1
d_call: .
v_call: TRBV28

cdr3_nt: TGTGCCAGCAGTCCCGCGAACAGAGAGCAGTTCTTC
cdr3_aa: CASSPANREQFF
clone_size: .
j_call: TRBJ2-1
d_call: .
v_call: TRBV28

cdr3_nt: TGTGCCAGCAGCGTTTCCGGGAGGGCCGATTTCACAGATACGCAGTATTTT
cdr3_aa: CASSVSGRADFTDTQYF
clone_size: .
j_call: TRBJ2-3
d_call: TRBD2
v_call: TRBV9

cdr3_nt: TGTGCCAGCAGCCCGCGACAGACCACAGATACGCAGTATTTT
cdr3_aa: CASSPRQTTDTQYF
clone_size: .
j_call: TRBJ2-3
d_call: .
v_call: TRBV5-4

cdr3_nt: TGTGCCTGGAGTGTAGGTGCGGGAATAGCTAATGAAAAACTGTTTTTT
cdr3_aa: CAWSVGAGIANEKLFF
clone_size: .
j_call: TRBJ1-4
d_call: .
v_call: TRBV30

cdr3_nt: TGTGCCAGCAGTTTCCAGGGGAGAACTGAAGCTTTCTTT
cdr3_aa: CASSFQGRTEAFF
clone_size: .
j_call: TRBJ1-1
d_call: .
v_call: TRBV27

cdr3_nt: TGCGCCAGCAGCTCCGGACTAGCGGGATTGGTTGAGCAGTTCTTC
cdr3_aa: CASSSGLAGLVEQFF
clone_size: once
j_call: TRBJ2-1
d_call: TRBD2
v_call: TRBV5-1

cdr3_nt: TGTGCCAGCAGTTACCTGGGAGACTCATATGGCTACACCTTC
cdr3_aa: CASSYLGDSYGYTF
clone_size: .
j_call: TRBJ1-2
d_call: .
v_call: TRBV6-5

cdr3_nt: TGTGCCAGCAGCCCCGGCGTAGGACAGGGAGAGACCCAGTACTTC
cdr3_aa: CASSPGVGQGETQYF
clone_size: .
j_call: TRBJ2-5
d_call: TRBD1
v_call: TRBV13

cdr3_nt: TGTGCCAGCAGTGACCCCCCGCGGGGAGGCTACGACTACGAGCAGTACTTC
cdr3_aa: CASSDPPRGGYDYEQYF
clone_size: .
j_call: TRBJ2-7
d_call: .
v_call: TRBV6-4

cdr3_nt: TGTGCCAGCAGCTCGCTCGCCGGGACTAGCGTAATCACCGGGGAGCTGTTTTTT
cdr3_aa: CASSSLAGTSVITGELFF
clone_size: .
j_call: TRBJ2-2
d_call: TRBD2
v_call: TRBV11-2

cdr3_nt: TGTGCCAGCAGCCTATACGACAGGAAAGGAAACACCATATATTTT
cdr3_aa: CASSLYDRKGNTIYF
clone_size: .
j_call: TRBJ1-3
d_call: .
v_call: TRBV7-3

cdr3_nt: TGTGCCAGCAGCTTAGTGGTAGGGGGCGGCGGAACTGAAGCTTTCTTT
cdr3_aa: CASSLVVGGGGTEAFF
clone_size: .
j_call: TRBJ1-1
d_call: TRBD1
v_call: TRBV7-9

cdr3_nt: TGTGCCAGCAGCTTAGGCCCGGAAGAGACCCAGTACTTC
cdr3_aa: CASSLGPEETQYF
clone_size: once
j_call: TRBJ2-5
d_call: .
v_call: TRBV13

cdr3_nt: TGCGCCAGCAGCCAGACTAGCGGGAGTTCCTACGAGCAGTACTTC
cdr3_aa: CASSQTSGSSYEQYF
clone_size: .
j_call: TRBJ2-7
d_call: TRBD2
v_call: TRBV4-1

cdr3_nt: TGTGCCAGCAGCGGATGGACTAGCGGCACAGATACGCAGTATTTT
cdr3_aa: CASSGWTSGTDTQYF
clone_size: .
j_call: TRBJ2-3
d_call: TRBD2
v_call: TRBV5-4

cdr3_nt: TGTGCCAGCAGGGCACGCCGCAAACTGTTTTTT
cdr3_aa: CASRARRKLFF
clone_size: .
j_call: TRBJ1-4
d_call: .
v_call: TRBV27

cdr3_nt: TGTGCCAGCAGCCAATCCAACTCCTATGGCTACACCTTC
cdr3_aa: CASSQSNSYGYTF
clone_size: .
j_call: TRBJ1-2
d_call: .
v_call: TRBV16

cdr3_nt: TGTGCCAGCAGTTTCGGCAGGGAAAAGTACGAGCAGTACTTC
cdr3_aa: CASSFGREKYEQYF
clone_size: .
j_call: TRBJ2-7
d_call: .
v_call: TRBV27

cdr3_nt: TGTGCCAGCCAGGCGGGGTCCAGCTCCTACAATGAGCAGTTCTTC
cdr3_aa: CASQAGSSSYNEQFF
clone_size: .
j_call: TRBJ2-1
d_call: .
v_call: TRBV27

cdr3_nt: TGTGCCAGCTCACCTACAGGGACGGACCACGAGCAGTACTTC
cdr3_aa: CASSPTGTDHEQYF
clone_size: .
j_call: TRBJ2-7
d_call: .
v_call: TRBV18

cdr3_nt: TGTGCCAGCAGCTCGATACTAGCGGGAGGACCTTTCTCCTACAATGAGCAGTTCTTC
cdr3_aa: CASSSILAGGPFSYNEQFF
clone_size: .
j_call: TRBJ2-1
d_call: TRBD2
v_call: TRBV11-2